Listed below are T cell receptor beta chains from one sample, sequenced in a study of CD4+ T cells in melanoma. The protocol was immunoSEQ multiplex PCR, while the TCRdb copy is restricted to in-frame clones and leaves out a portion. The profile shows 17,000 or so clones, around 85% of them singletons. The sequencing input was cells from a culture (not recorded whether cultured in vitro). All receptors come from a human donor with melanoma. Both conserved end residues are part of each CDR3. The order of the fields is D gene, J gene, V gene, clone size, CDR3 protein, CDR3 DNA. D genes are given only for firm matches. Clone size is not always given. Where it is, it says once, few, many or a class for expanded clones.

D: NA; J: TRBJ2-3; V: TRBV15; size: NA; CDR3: CATSREEWDTQYF; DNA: TGTGCCACCAGCAGAGAAGAGTGGGATACGCAGTATTTT
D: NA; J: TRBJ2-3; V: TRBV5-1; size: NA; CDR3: CASSLTGGPDTQYF; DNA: TGCGCCAGCAGCTTGACCGGGGGCCCAGATACGCAGTATTTT
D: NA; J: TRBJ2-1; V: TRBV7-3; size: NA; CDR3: CASSLKGGNEQFF; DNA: TGTGCCAGCAGCTTAAAGGGGGGCAATGAGCAGTTCTTC
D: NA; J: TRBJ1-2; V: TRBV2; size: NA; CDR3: CASSEQDRNYGYTF; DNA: TGTGCCAGCAGCGAACAAGACAGAAACTATGGCTACACCTTC
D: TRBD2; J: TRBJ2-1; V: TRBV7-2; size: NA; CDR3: CASSLGLAGGHEQFF; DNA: TGTGCCAGCAGCTTAGGTCTAGCGGGGGGCCATGAGCAGTTCTTC
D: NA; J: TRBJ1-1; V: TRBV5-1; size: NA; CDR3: CASSLFSGAGTEAFF; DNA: TGCGCCAGCAGCTTGTTTTCTGGGGCTGGGACTGAAGCTTTCTTT
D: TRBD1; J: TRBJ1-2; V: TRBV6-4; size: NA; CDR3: CASSDRGRCYTF; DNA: TGTGCCAGCAGCGACAGGGGCCGGTGCTACACCTTC
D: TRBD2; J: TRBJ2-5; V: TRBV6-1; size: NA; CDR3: CASSLTGTSGGTQYF; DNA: TGTGCCAGCAGTTTAACCGGGACTAGCGGGGGGACCCAGTACTTC
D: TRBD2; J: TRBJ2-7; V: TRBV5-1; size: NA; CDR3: CASSRRGGISYEQYF; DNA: TGCGCCAGCAGCCGACGCGGGGGGATAAGCTACGAGCAGTACTTC
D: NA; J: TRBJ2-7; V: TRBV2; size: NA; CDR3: CASKGQAYEQYF; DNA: TGTGCCAGCAAGGGTCAAGCCTACGAGCAGTACTTC
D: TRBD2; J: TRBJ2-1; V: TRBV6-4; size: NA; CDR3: CASRKSGGEFDEQFF; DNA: TGTGCCAGCAGAAAAAGCGGGGGTGAGTTCGATGAGCAGTTCTTC
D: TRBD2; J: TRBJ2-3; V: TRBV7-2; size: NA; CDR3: CASSLHASGGGTYTQYF; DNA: TGTGCCAGCAGCTTACATGCTAGCGGGGGGGGTACGTATACGCAGTATTTT
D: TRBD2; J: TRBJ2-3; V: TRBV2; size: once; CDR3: CASSRGLAGSTDTQYF; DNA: TGTGCCAGCAGCCGGGGACTAGCGGGGTCCACAGATACGCAGTATTTT
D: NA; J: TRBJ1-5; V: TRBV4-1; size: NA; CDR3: CASSSRGGNGGNQPQHF; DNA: TGCGCCAGCAGCTCCCGGGGGGGGAACGGTGGCAATCAGCCCCAGCATTTT
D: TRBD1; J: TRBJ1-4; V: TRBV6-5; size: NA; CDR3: CASRRDRGKEKLFF; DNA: TGTGCCAGCAGACGGGACAGGGGTAAAGAAAAACTGTTTTTT
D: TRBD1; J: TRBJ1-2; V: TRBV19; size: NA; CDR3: CASSIRTGGSYNYGYTF; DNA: TGTGCCAGTAGTATCAGGACAGGGGGGTCTTATAACTATGGCTACACCTTC
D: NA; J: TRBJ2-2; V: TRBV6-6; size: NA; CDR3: CASSYRASVDTGELFF; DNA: TGTGCCAGCAGTTACAGGGCTTCGGTGGACACCGGGGAGCTGTTTTTT
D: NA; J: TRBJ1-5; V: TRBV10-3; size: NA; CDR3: CAISPSTNQPQHF; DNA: TGTGCCATCAGCCCGTCAACGAATCAGCCCCAGCATTTT
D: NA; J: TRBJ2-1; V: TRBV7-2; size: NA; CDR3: CASRARGGYNEQFF; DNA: TGTGCCAGCAGGGCACGGGGAGGTTACAATGAGCAGTTCTTC
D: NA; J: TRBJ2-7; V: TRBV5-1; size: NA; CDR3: CASKAVSGPYEQYF; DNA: TGCGCCAGTAAAGCGGTGTCAGGCCCCTACGAGCAGTACTTC
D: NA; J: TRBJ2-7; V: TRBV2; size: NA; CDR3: CASSENEPYEQYF; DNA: TGTGCCAGCAGTGAAAATGAGCCATACGAGCAGTACTTC
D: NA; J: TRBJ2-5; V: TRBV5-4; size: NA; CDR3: CASSVRDFWETQYF; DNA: TGTGCCAGCAGCGTCAGGGATTTTTGGGAGACCCAGTACTTC
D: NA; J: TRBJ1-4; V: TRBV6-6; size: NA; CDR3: CASSYLGPGSGEKLFF; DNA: TGTGCCAGCAGTTACTTGGGCCCTGGCTCCGGAGAAAAACTGTTTTTT
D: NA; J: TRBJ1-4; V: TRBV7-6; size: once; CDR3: CASSSELVGTNEKLFF; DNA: TGTGCCAGCAGCTCCGAGTTGGTTGGGACTAATGAAAAACTGTTTTTT
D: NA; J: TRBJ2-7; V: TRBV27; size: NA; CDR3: CASRRVFTYEQYF; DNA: TGTGCCAGCCGGCGGGTTTTCACCTACGAGCAGTACTTC
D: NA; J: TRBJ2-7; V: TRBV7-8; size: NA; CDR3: CASSLRTPTGEQYF; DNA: TGTGCCAGCAGCCTCCGTACTCCAACTGGCGAGCAGTACTTC
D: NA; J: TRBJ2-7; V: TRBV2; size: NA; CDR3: CASSDRGGYQYF; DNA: TGTGCCAGCAGTGATCGAGGCGGGTACCAGTACTTC
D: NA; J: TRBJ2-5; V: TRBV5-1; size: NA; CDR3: CASSLAFETQYF; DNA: TGCGCCAGCAGCTTGGCTTTTGAGACCCAGTACTTC
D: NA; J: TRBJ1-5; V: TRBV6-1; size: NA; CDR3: CASSVSGLRGDQPQHF; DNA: TGTGCCAGCAGTGTTTCGGGGTTAAGGGGGGATCAGCCCCAGCATTTT
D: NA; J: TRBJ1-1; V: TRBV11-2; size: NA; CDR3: CASSFPGWGTEAFF; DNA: TGTGCCAGCAGCTTCCCCGGCTGGGGCACTGAAGCTTTCTTT
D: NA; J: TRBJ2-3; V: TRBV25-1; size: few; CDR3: CASSRTPPDTQYF; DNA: TGTGCCAGCAGTCGTACCCCTCCAGATACGCAGTATTTT
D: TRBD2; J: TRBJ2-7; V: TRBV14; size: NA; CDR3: CASSLAGGTYEQYF; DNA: TGTGCCAGCAGCCTGGCGGGGGGGACCTACGAGCAGTACTTC
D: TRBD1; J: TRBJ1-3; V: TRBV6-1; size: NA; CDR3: CATLEIRPQGYTIYF; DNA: TGTGCCACCTTGGAGATACGGCCACAGGGGTACACCATATATTTT
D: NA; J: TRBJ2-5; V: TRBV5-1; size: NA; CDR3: CASSYAAMVQETQYF; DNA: TGCGCCAGCAGTTATGCCGCCATGGTACAAGAGACCCAGTACTTC
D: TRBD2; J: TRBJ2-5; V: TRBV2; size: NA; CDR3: CASSLLSGGQETQYF; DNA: TGTGCCAGCAGTTTGTTATCGGGGGGCCAAGAGACCCAGTACTTC
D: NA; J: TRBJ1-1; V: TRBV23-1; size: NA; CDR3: CASSQKGTWAFF; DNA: TGCGCCAGCAGTCAAAAGGGTACGTGGGCTTTCTTT
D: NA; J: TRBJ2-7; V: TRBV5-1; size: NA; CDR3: CASSLEGQKTYEQYF; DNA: TGCGCCAGCAGCTTGGAGGGACAAAAAACCTACGAGCAGTACTTC
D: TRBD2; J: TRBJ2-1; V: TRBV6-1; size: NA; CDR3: CASSDGLAVGNEQFF; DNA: TGTGCCAGCAGTGATGGGCTAGCGGTAGGCAATGAGCAGTTCTTC
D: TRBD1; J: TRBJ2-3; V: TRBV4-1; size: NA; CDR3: CASSQDGAGGPTDTQYF; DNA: TGCGCCAGCAGCCAAGATGGCGCAGGGGGTCCGACAGATACGCAGTATTTT
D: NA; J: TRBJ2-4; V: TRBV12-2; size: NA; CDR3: CASRPRPNGYF; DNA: TGTGCAAGTCGCCCCCGGCCCAACGGGTACTTC
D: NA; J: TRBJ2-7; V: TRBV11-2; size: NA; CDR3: CASSRDQNYEQYF; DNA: TGTGCCAGCAGCCGCGATCAAAACTACGAGCAGTACTTC
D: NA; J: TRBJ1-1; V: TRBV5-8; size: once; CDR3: CASSLVGETTPAFF; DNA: TGTGCCAGCAGCTTGGTAGGGGAAACCACCCCAGCTTTCTTT
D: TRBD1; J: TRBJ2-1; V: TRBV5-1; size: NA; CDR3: CASSWGDRGLGNEQFF; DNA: TGCGCCAGCAGCTGGGGCGACAGGGGTCTTGGCAATGAGCAGTTCTTC
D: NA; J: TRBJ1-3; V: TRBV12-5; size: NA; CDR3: CASGLVVGHGNTIYF; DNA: TGTGCTAGTGGTTTGGTAGTGGGGCACGGAAACACCATATATTTT
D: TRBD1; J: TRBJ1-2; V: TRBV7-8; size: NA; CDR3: CASSRTGTGGGYTF; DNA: TGTGCCAGCAGCCGTACCGGGACAGGGGGCGGCTACACCTTC
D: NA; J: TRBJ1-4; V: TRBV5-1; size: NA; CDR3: CASSPAPREKLFF; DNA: TGCGCCAGCAGCCCGGCCCCCCGGGAAAAACTGTTTTTT
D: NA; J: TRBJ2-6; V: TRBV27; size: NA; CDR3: CASSLTARGANVLTF; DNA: TGTGCCAGCAGTCTCACAGCGCGTGGGGCCAACGTCCTGACTTTC
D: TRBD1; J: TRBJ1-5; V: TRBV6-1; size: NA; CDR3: CASSTTGVNQPQHF; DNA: TGTGCCAGCAGTACGACAGGGGTCAATCAGCCCCAGCATTTT
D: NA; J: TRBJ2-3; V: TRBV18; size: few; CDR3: CASSPYTGSATQYF; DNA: TGTGCCAGCTCACCATATACAGGGTCTGCTACGCAGTATTTT
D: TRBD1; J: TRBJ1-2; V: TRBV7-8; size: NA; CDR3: CASSLEIGGQAAGYTF; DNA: TGTGCCAGCAGCTTAGAGATTGGGGGACAGGCCGCTGGCTACACCTTC
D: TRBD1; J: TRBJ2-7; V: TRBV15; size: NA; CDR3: CATSRTNRAGGFYEQYF; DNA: TGTGCCACCAGCAGAACCAACCGGGCAGGGGGCTTTTACGAGCAGTACTTC
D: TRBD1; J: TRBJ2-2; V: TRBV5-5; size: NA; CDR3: CASSLETGAGELFF; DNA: TGTGCCAGCAGCTTGGAGACAGGGGCCGGGGAGCTGTTTTTT
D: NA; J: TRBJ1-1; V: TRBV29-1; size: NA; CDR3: CSVTSTEAFF; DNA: TGCAGCGTGACCAGTACTGAAGCTTTCTTT
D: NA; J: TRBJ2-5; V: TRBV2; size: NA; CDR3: CASRKGLSGETQYF; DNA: TGTGCCAGCAGAAAGGGACTCTCGGGGGAGACCCAGTACTTC
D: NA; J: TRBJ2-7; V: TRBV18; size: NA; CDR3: CASSPPGGDYYEQYF; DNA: TGTGCCAGCTCACCACCCGGGGGAGACTACTACGAGCAGTACTTC
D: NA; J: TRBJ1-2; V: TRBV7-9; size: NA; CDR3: CASSYPPGGIYGYTF; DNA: TGTGCCAGCAGCTACCCCCCGGGGGGGATCTATGGCTACACCTTC
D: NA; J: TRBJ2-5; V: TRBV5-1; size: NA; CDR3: CASSLGDLATEETQYF; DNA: TGCGCCAGCAGCTTGGGCGACTTAGCCACGGAAGAGACCCAGTACTTC
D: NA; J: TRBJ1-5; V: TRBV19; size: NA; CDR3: CASRRPDKPQHF; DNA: TGTGCCAGTAGGAGACCCGATAAGCCCCAGCATTTT
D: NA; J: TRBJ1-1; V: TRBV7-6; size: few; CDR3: CASSFNPNTEAFF; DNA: TGTGCCAGCAGCTTTAACCCAAACACTGAAGCTTTCTTT
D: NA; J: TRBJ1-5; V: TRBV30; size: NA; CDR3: CAWSVRVNQPQHF; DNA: TGTGCCTGGAGTGTAAGAGTAAATCAGCCCCAGCATTTT